This T cell receptor beta chain was observed in a study of graft-versus-host responses after intestinal transplantation. A note on this clone: Its specificity is unknown.

The CDR3 is 17 amino acids. Germline-derived CDR1 and CDR2 are KGHSH and LQKENI. The junction had 12 bases not matched to a gene; V was cut back by 0 bases and J by 7 bases. Measured with immunoSEQ multiplex PCR; TCRdb has only the in-frame clones, and not every one. The table lists about 89,000 clones, just under 95% of them singletons, with about 0.3% in the top ten. This chain uses TRBV18 with TRBJ2-1; TRBD2 aligns across 7 bases. The TCR sequence derives from a human donor who received an intestinal transplant. This material consisted of unstimulated CD4+ T cells sorted from spleen or lymph node cells, taken before intestinal transplant. In nucleotides, the CDR3 is TGTGCCAGCTCACCACCGACTAGCCCCCTGGGGAAAAATGAGCAGTTCTTC. This codes for CASSPPTSPLGKNEQFF. Together with reference TRBV18 and TRBJ2-1, the CDR3 gives the full variable domain: NAGVMQNPRHLVRRRGQEARLRCSPMKGHSHVYWYRQLPEEGLKFMVYLQKENIIDESGMPKERFSAEFPKEGPSILRIQQVVRGDSAAYFCASSPPTSPLGKNEQFFGPGTRLTVL.